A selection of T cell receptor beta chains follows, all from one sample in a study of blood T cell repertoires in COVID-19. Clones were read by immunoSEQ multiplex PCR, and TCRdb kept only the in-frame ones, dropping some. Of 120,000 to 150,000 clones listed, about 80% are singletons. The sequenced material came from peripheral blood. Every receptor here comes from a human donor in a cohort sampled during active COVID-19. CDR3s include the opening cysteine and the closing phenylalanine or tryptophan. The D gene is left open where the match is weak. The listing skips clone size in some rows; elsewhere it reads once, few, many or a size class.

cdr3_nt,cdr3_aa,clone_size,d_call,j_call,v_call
TGCGCCAGCAGTGAATGGGGACTAGCGGGTAAGAGTGAGCAGTTCTTC,CASSEWGLAGKSEQFF,NA,TRBD2,TRBJ2-1,TRBV10-2
TGCGCCAGCAGCTCGAACAGTGGACAGGGCCTTAATGAAAAACTGTTTTTT,CASSSNSGQGLNEKLFF,once,TRBD1,TRBJ1-4,TRBV5-1
TGTGCCAGCAGTTCCGGGAGGGCCCTCCACTTT,CASSSGRALHF,NA,NA,TRBJ1-6,TRBV12-3/TRBV12-4
TGTGCCAGCAGCCGCCTCCAGGGGCTCGGGCAGTACTTC,CASSRLQGLGQYF,NA,NA,TRBJ2-7,TRBV5-8
TGTGCCAGCAGCCCCGAGTGGGGGCTCCCTGGGGCCAACGTCCTGACTTTC,CASSPEWGLPGANVLTF,few,NA,TRBJ2-6,TRBV3-1/TRBV3-2
TGCGCCAGCACAGGACAGGGAAATGAAAAACTGTTTTTT,CASTGQGNEKLFF,NA,TRBD1,TRBJ1-4,TRBV5-1
TGTGCCAGCGAGACGGGAGTAGCGAACACTGAAGCTTTCTTT,CASETGVANTEAFF,NA,NA,TRBJ1-1,TRBV5-5
TGTGCCAGCAGTAAAAGAGTTCGAGGCGCTGAAGCTTTCTTT,CASSKRVRGAEAFF,NA,NA,TRBJ1-1,TRBV28
TGTGCCAGCAGCTTAGCGGGGACCAGGGGTTCCCAAGAGACCCAGTACTTC,CASSLAGTRGSQETQYF,NA,NA,TRBJ2-5,TRBV7-2
TGTGCCAGCAGCTTGGGAGGGCGAGGCTCTGGAAACACCATATATTTT,CASSLGGRGSGNTIYF,NA,NA,TRBJ1-3,TRBV5-4
TGTGCCAGCAGTTCTGGAGGGTTCTACAATGAGCAGTTCTTC,CASSSGGFYNEQFF,NA,NA,TRBJ2-1,TRBV25-1
TGTGCCAGCAGTCAACAGGGGGGGCCCAACTATGGCTACACCTTC,CASSQQGGPNYGYTF,NA,TRBD1,TRBJ1-2,TRBV6-5
TGTGCCAGCAGCGTAGAGGAGCGGACCACAGATACGCAGTATTTT,CASSVEERTTDTQYF,NA,NA,TRBJ2-3,TRBV9
TGTGCCAGTACCGCCAGGGTAGGATCCTACGAGCAGTACTTC,CASTARVGSYEQYF,NA,NA,TRBJ2-7,TRBV19
TGTGCCAGCAGCTCAACCGACCGGGGAGACTATGGCTACACCTTC,CASSSTDRGDYGYTF,NA,NA,TRBJ1-2,TRBV11-2
TGTGCCAGCAGTCCTACTAGCGCCGTCACAGATACGCAGTATTTT,CASSPTSAVTDTQYF,NA,TRBD2,TRBJ2-3,TRBV2
TGCGCCAGCAGTGAAGGATCCCTAGCCGGGGAGCTGTTTTTT,CASSEGSLAGELFF,NA,NA,TRBJ2-2,TRBV10-1
TGTGCCAGCAGCCGACAGGGCTACGAGCAGTACTTC,CASSRQGYEQYF,few,TRBD1,TRBJ2-7,TRBV7-8
TGTGCCACCAGTGACCCCGCGGGGCGGGGGAGGACTACCGCGAACACCGGGGAGCTGTTTTTT,CATSDPAGRGRTTANTGELFF,NA,TRBD2,TRBJ2-2,TRBV24-1
TGTGCCAGCAGCGGGTACGAGCAGTACTTC,CASSGYEQYF,NA,NA,TRBJ2-7,TRBV6-6
TGTGCCAGCAGTTACGCACAGGGGGCAGGCGGCTACACCTTC,CASSYAQGAGGYTF,NA,TRBD1,TRBJ1-2,TRBV6-5
TGTGCCACTTCCAGTGGAGATGGCTACACCTTC,CATSSGDGYTF,once,NA,TRBJ1-2,TRBV10-3
TGTGCCAGCAGCCAAGCAAGGAGGGAGACCCAGTACTTC,CASSQARRETQYF,NA,NA,TRBJ2-5,TRBV3-1/TRBV3-2
TGTGCCAGCAGCTTAGAGCGGACAGGCAGCTTCTCCTACGAGCAGTACTTC,CASSLERTGSFSYEQYF,NA,TRBD1,TRBJ2-7,TRBV7-9
TGTGCCAGCAGTTACGGCCAGGGGATCACAGATACGCAGTATTTT,CASSYGQGITDTQYF,NA,NA,TRBJ2-3,TRBV6-6
TGTGCCAGCAGCCCCGGGGGGAGCAATCAGCCCCAGCATTTT,CASSPGGSNQPQHF,NA,NA,TRBJ1-5,TRBV7-9
TGTGCCAGCAGAGAGACAGGGGGATATAGCATTCAGTACTTC,CASRETGGYSIQYF,NA,TRBD1,TRBJ2-4,TRBV25-1
TGTGCCAGCGAGGGGGACAGGGTAGGCTCTGGAAACACCATATATTTT,CASEGDRVGSGNTIYF,NA,TRBD1,TRBJ1-3,TRBV3-1/TRBV3-2
TGTGCCAGCAGTTACTCTCAGGGGGTGAACACTGAAGCTTTCTTT,CASSYSQGVNTEAFF,NA,TRBD1,TRBJ1-1,TRBV6-5
TGTGCCAGCAGTGACCTATTGACAGGCGTTACCTACGAGCAGTACTTC,CASSDLLTGVTYEQYF,NA,NA,TRBJ2-7,TRBV6-1
TGTGCCAGCAGCTTAGTCTGGACAGAGACCGGGGAGCTGTTTTTT,CASSLVWTETGELFF,once,NA,TRBJ2-2,TRBV11-1
TGTGCCAGCAGTATCATCCAGGGGGTCGATGGCTACACCTTC,CASSIIQGVDGYTF,NA,TRBD1,TRBJ1-2,TRBV28
TGTGCCAGCAGCCGAGGCAGGGTGGTAGGTGAAGCTTTCTTT,CASSRGRVVGEAFF,NA,NA,TRBJ1-1,TRBV9
TGCGCCAGCAGCCTAGATTTGGGAGGCTACAATGAGCAGTTCTTC,CASSLDLGGYNEQFF,once,NA,TRBJ2-1,TRBV4-1
TGTGCCACCAGATCGGCAGCTACGGGAAACACTGAAGCTTTCTTT,CATRSAATGNTEAFF,few,NA,TRBJ1-1,TRBV24-1
TGCAGTGCTAGTGAGACAAGCTATGGCTACACCTTC,CSASETSYGYTF,once,NA,TRBJ1-2,TRBV20-1
TGTGCCAGTACCAAAGACGGACAGGGCTCAGTTGCTGGGGGGCAGCCCCAGCATTTT,CASTKDGQGSVAGGQPQHF,few,TRBD1,TRBJ1-5,TRBV19
TGCGCCAGCAGCCCTACGACAGGGGAGACCATGAACACTGAAGCTTTCTTT,CASSPTTGETMNTEAFF,NA,TRBD1,TRBJ1-1,TRBV5-1
TGTGCCAGCAGTTATCGTGGGGGGGAAGCTTTCTTT,CASSYRGGEAFF,few,NA,TRBJ1-1,TRBV6-5
TGTGCCAGCAGCTTAAATGGACAGGAGCAAGAGACCCAGTACTTC,CASSLNGQEQETQYF,once,TRBD1,TRBJ2-5,TRBV7-2
TGTGCCAGCAGACGCACAGGGTCGGTGTCAATTGAGCAGTTCTTC,CASRRTGSVSIEQFF,NA,NA,TRBJ2-1,TRBV5-6
TGTGCCAGTAGTTTCGGGACAGGGGTCACGGAGACCCAGTACTTC,CASSFGTGVTETQYF,NA,TRBD1,TRBJ2-5,TRBV19
TGTGCCAGCAGCCGTCTCAGGGTTCCTGGGGAGCAGTACTTC,CASSRLRVPGEQYF,NA,NA,TRBJ2-7,TRBV3-1/TRBV3-2
TGTGCCAGCAGCTATTACTCCGGGGGTGGCACTGAAGCTTTCTTT,CASSYYSGGGTEAFF,NA,NA,TRBJ1-1,TRBV7-2
TGTGCCAGTAGTGGTAGACACGGGGAAGGGAAACTGTTTTTT,CASSGRHGEGKLFF,NA,NA,TRBJ1-4,TRBV19
TGCGCCAGCAGCTCCAGCGGGGGGGTACCCGCGCAGTACTTC,CASSSSGGVPAQYF,NA,TRBD2,TRBJ2-7,TRBV5-1
TGCGCCAGCAGCTGGGCAGGGCTTAATGAAAAACTGTTTTTT,CASSWAGLNEKLFF,NA,NA,TRBJ1-4,TRBV5-1
TGTGCCAGCAGTCTGGGACAGGGACCCTCCGAGCAGTACTTC,CASSLGQGPSEQYF,NA,TRBD1,TRBJ2-7,TRBV6-5